The T cell receptor (beta chain) under discussion was sequenced for a study of T cell responses to AZD1222 COVID-19 vaccine. Study-level points and caveats: Repertoires were obtained solely post-peak T cell response. Donors in the cohort were predominantly white British and more often female, and clonal diversity was possibly underestimated. CD4 TCRs covered the whole spike, strongest at regions 160-218 and 743-854.

Comment on this clone: What it recognizes is unknown.

This CDR3 has 14 amino acids. CDR1 and CDR2 from the germline V gene are KGHSH and LQKENI. Trimming removed 3 bases from V and 7 bases from J, with 15 bases in between. The assay was immunoSEQ multiplex PCR, and TCRdb's table has in-frame clones only and misses some. The sample includes 85,000 to 110,000 clones, over 75% of them seen just once. The gene calls are TRBV18 and TRBJ1-2; D may be TRBD1 (5 bases). This specimen consisted of peripheral blood, obtained on day 0 of AZD1222 vaccination. The TCR sequence derives from an adult in good health. DNA of the CDR3: TGTGCCAGCTCACCCTGGACCGAGAGGGGTGGCTACACCTTC. As protein: CASSPWTERGGYTF.